This section outlines one T cell receptor beta chain sequence together with its context. The antigen is undetermined. Germline V CDR1 and CDR2: LNHDA, SQIVND (reference sequence). Trimming left V 7 bases short and J 6 bases short, with 6 bases between. This CDR3 spans 11 amino acids. The method was immunoSEQ multiplex PCR; TCRdb's version includes in-frame clones alone and lacks a portion of them. The sample comprises hundreds of thousands of clones, 75% to 90% of which are singletons, and over 0.75% rests with the top ten. These data are taken from a study of cytomegalovirus exposure and HLA in healthy donors. Study findings and constraints: Specificity for CMV antigens was confirmed in vitro for three of the CMV-associated chains.

This sequence was found in a woman between 18 and 29 years old in good health and CMV-seronegative. Source material: PBMCs. The J gene is TRBJ1-4, the V gene TRBV19, with D unclear. CDR3 nucleotides: TGTGCCAGTATGAGGGATGAAAAACTGTTTTTT. Amino acids: CASMRDEKLFF.